The clone carrying this T cell receptor (beta chain) has only a few counts. This entry is derived from a study of T-cell memory formation after mild COVID-19. MiXCR was run by TCRdb on the 5' RACE reads, yielding one entry per CDR3 protein. The sample shows about 400,000 distinct CDR3 sequences, 24% of them seen only once. The sample taken for sequencing was PBMCs or a T cell subset sorted from them (not recorded which). The TCR originated in an adult woman who had mild COVID-19 (a few samples of this study predate the infection). Cell type and time point are not known.

The CDR3 DNA reads TGTGCCAGCCTCCCTTTGGGGAGGGCAGGGGAGACCCAGTACTTC. Protein product: CASLPLGRAGETQYF. The chain couples TRBV7-2 to TRBJ2-5; 7 nucleotides match TRBD2. Germline loops: CDR1 SGHTA, CDR2 FQGNSA. V lost 8 bases and J lost 5; bases outside the gene matches: 14. The CDR3 is 15 residues long.